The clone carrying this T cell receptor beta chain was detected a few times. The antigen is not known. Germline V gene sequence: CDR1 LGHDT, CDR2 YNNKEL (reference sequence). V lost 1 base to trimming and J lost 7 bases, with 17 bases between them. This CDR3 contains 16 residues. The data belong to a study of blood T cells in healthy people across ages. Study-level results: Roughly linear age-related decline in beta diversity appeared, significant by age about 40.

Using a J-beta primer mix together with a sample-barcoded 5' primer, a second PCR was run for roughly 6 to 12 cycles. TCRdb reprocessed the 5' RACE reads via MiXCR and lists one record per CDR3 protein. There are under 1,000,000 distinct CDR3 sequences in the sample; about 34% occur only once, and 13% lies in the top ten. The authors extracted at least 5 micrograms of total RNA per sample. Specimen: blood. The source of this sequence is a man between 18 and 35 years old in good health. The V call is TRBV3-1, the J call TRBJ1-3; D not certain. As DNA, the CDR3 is TGTGCCAGCAGCCAAGTCCAGTCAGTGGGAATGAACACCATATATTTT. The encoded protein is CASSQVQSVGMNTIYF.